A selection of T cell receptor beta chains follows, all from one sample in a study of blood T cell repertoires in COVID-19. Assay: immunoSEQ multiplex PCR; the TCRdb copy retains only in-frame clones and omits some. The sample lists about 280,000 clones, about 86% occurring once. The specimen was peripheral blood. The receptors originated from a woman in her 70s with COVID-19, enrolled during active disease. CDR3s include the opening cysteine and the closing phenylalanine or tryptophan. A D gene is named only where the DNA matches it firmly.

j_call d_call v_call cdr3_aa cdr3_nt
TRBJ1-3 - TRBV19 CASSFPTDGANTIYF TGTGCCAGTAGTTTCCCGACAGATGGGGCGAACACCATATATTTT
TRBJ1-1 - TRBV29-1 CSVAPGENTEAFF TGCAGCGTTGCCCCAGGCGAGAACACTGAAGCTTTCTTT
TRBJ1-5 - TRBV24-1 CATSDQDRYNQPQHF TGTGCCACCAGTGACCAAGACAGATACAATCAGCCCCAGCATTTT
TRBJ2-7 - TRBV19 CASSPTGSETYEQYF TGTGCCAGTAGCCCTACCGGGAGTGAGACCTACGAGCAGTACTTC
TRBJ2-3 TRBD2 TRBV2 CASSGWVAGFTDTQYF TGTGCCAGCAGCGGATGGGTAGCGGGGTTCACAGATACGCAGTATTTT
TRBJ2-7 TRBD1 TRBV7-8 CASSLVGTGSYEQYF TGTGCCAGCAGCTTAGTTGGGACAGGTTCCTACGAGCAGTACTTC
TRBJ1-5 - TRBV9 CASSRSGQSNQPQHF TGTGCCAGCAGTCGCTCAGGGCAGAGCAATCAGCCCCAGCATTTT
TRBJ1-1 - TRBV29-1 CSVALGGTEAFF TGCAGCGTTGCTCTGGGGGGCACTGAAGCTTTCTTT
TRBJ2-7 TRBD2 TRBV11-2 CASSQDGGGDEQYF TGTGCCAGCAGCCAAGACGGGGGGGGCGACGAGCAGTACTTC
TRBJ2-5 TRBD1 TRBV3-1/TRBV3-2 CASSQWDSSQETQYF TGTGCCAGCAGCCAATGGGACAGTTCTCAAGAGACCCAGTACTTC
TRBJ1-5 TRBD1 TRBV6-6 CASSYADRGGKQPQHF TGTGCCAGCAGTTACGCGGACAGGGGAGGTAAGCAGCCCCAGCATTTT
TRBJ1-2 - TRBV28 CASREGTANYGYTF TGTGCCAGCCGGGAGGGGACCGCTAACTATGGCTACACCTTC
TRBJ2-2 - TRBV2 CASRPGLGNTGELFF TGTGCCAGCAGACCGGGACTGGGGAACACCGGGGAGCTGTTTTTT
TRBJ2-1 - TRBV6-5 CASKETRIVNEQFF TGTGCCAGCAAGGAGACTAGAATTGTCAATGAGCAGTTCTTC
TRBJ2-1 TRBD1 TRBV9 CASSPGQGYYNEQFF TGTGCCAGCAGCCCGGGACAGGGATACTACAATGAGCAGTTCTTC
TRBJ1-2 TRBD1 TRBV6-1 CASSADRGRVTDYGYTF TGTGCCAGCAGTGCCGACAGGGGACGGGTTACTGACTATGGCTACACCTTC